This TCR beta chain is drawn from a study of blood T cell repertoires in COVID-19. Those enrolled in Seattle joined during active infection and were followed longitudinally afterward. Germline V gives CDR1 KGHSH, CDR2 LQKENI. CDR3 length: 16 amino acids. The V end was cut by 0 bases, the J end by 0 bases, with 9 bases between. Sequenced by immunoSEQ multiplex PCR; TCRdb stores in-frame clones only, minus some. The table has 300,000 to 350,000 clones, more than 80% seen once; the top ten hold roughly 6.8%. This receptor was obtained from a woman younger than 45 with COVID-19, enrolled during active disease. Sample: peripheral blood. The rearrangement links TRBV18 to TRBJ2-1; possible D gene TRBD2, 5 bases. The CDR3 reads CASSPPIRDSYNEQFF. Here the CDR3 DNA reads TGTGCCAGCTCACCACCGATCCGGGACTCCTACAATGAGCAGTTCTTC. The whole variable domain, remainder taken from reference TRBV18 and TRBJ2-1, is NAGVMQNPRHLVRRRGQEARLRCSPMKGHSHVYWYRQLPEEGLKFMVYLQKENIIDESGMPKERFSAEFPKEGPSILRIQQVVRGDSAAYFCASSPPIRDSYNEQFFGPGTRLTVL.